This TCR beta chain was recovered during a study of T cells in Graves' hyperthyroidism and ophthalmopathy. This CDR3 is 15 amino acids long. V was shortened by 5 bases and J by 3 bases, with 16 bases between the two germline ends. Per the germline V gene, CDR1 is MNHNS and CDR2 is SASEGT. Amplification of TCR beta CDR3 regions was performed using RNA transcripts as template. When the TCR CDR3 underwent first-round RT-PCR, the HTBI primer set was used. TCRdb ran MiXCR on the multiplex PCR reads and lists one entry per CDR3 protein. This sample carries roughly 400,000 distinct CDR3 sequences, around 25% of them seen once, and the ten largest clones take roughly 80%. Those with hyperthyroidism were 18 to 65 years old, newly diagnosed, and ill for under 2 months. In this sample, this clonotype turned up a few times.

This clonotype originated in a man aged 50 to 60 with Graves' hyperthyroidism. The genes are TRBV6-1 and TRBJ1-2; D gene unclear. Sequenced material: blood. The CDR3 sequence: CASSSPLERDYGYTF. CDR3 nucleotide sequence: TGTGCCAGCAGTTCACCGTTAGAGCGTGACTATGGCTACACCTTC.